This T cell receptor beta chain was identified during a study of blood T cell repertoires in COVID-19. At the level of the study: There were acute and convalescent COVID-19 samples, and they came from the United States, Italy and Spain.

V dropped 2 bases and J dropped 2 bases, with 27 bases sitting between them. This CDR3 comprises 20 residues. TCRdb keeps only in-frame clones here, not all; method: immunoSEQ multiplex PCR. This sample carries about 230,000 clones, over 75% of them seen once, and the ten largest clones take roughly 7.9%. Sequenced input: peripheral blood. The chain has TRBV23-1 and TRBJ2-5; a weak D match, TRBD1 (5 bases). TRBV23-1 is flagged as an ORF with uncertain function. This clonotype was sampled from a woman of 80 years or more with acute or convalescent COVID-19. CDR3 amino acids: CASSQPTNLPAADRQETQYF. DNA for the CDR3: TGCGCCAGCAGTCAACCAACCAACCTCCCTGCCGCCGACAGACAAGAGACCCAGTACTTC.